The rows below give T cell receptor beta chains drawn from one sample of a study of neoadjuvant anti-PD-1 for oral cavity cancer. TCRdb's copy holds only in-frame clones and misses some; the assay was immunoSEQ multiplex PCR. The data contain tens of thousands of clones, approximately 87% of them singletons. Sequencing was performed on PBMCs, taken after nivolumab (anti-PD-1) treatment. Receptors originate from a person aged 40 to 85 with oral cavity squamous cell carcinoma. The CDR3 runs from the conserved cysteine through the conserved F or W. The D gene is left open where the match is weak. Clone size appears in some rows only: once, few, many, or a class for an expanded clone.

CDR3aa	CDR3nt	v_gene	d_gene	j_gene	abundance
CASSMQVGANVLTF	TGTGCCAGTAGTATGCAGGTTGGTGCCAACGTCCTGACTTTC	TRBV19	.	TRBJ2-6	once
CAWSARGRANQPQHF	TGTGCCTGGAGCGCAAGGGGCAGGGCTAATCAGCCCCAGCATTTT	TRBV30	.	TRBJ1-5	.
CASNLPGGQPQHF	TGTGCCAGCAACTTACCCGGGGGTCAGCCCCAGCATTTT	TRBV7-2	.	TRBJ1-5	.
CASSLEGYGGETQYF	TGCGCCAGCAGCTTGGAGGGCTACGGCGGGGAGACCCAGTACTTC	TRBV5-1	.	TRBJ2-5	.
CASSAQAARTNEKLFF	TGTGCCAGCAGTGCCCAGGCGGCGCGAACTAATGAAAAACTGTTTTTT	TRBV6-1	.	TRBJ1-4	once
CASSPAGLLGNQPQHF	TGTGCCAGCTCACCCGCCGGGCTTCTGGGCAATCAGCCCCAGCATTTT	TRBV18	.	TRBJ1-5	.
CASSGFQGKSGNTIYF	TGTGCCAGCAGTGGCTTTCAGGGGAAGAGTGGAAACACCATATATTTT	TRBV6-1	.	TRBJ1-3	few
CASSAQGGGNTIYF	TGTGCCAGCAGCGCACAGGGTGGCGGAAACACCATATATTTT	TRBV7-8	.	TRBJ1-3	once
CSVAQRATEAFF	TGCAGCGTCGCTCAGAGGGCCACTGAAGCTTTCTTT	TRBV29-1	.	TRBJ1-1	.
CASSPGVGASNQPQHF	TGTGCCAGCAGCCCAGGCGTGGGGGCTAGCAATCAGCCCCAGCATTTT	TRBV9	.	TRBJ1-5	.
CASSLGTSGSGYNEQFF	TGTGCCAGCAGCCTAGGGACTAGCGGGAGTGGGTACAATGAGCAGTTCTTC	TRBV9	TRBD2	TRBJ2-1	.
CASSITGTSGRTEQFF	TGCGCCAGCAGCATCACCGGGACTAGCGGGAGAACTGAGCAGTTCTTC	TRBV5-1	TRBD2	TRBJ2-1	.
CASSLDPSSYNEQFF	TGTGCCAGCAGCTTAGACCCTAGCTCCTACAATGAGCAGTTCTTC	TRBV7-9	.	TRBJ2-1	.
CASSFSPGLTEAFF	TGTGCCAGCAGCTTTTCCCCAGGGTTAACTGAAGCTTTCTTT	TRBV7-2	.	TRBJ1-1	.
CASSLGLTSTDTQYF	TGTGCCAGCAGCTTAGGGCTCACTAGCACAGATACGCAGTATTTT	TRBV7-9	.	TRBJ2-3	.
CASSTSTTRSEQYF	TGCGCCAGCAGCACCAGCACGACTAGAAGCGAGCAGTACTTC	TRBV5-1	.	TRBJ2-7	once
CASSSRGALRAFF	TGTGCCAGCAGCTCCCGGGGAGCTCTACGGGCTTTCTTT	TRBV7-9	.	TRBJ1-1	once
CASGSTGEGGNTIYF	TGTGCCAGCGGGTCCACAGGGGAAGGTGGAAACACCATATATTTT	TRBV28	TRBD1	TRBJ1-3	once
CASSLDRPGGGPQETQYF	TGCGCCAGCAGCTTGGACAGACCGGGCGGCGGGCCACAAGAGACCCAGTACTTC	TRBV5-1	.	TRBJ2-5	.
CASRKMNTEAFF	TGTGCCAGCAGAAAGATGAACACTGAAGCTTTCTTT	TRBV27	.	TRBJ1-1	.
CASSGGSGNTIYF	TGTGCCAGCAGTGGGGGTTCCGGAAACACCATATATTTT	TRBV2	.	TRBJ1-3	.
CASRRGAVRGGYTF	TGTGCCAGCAGGAGGGGGGCAGTTCGTGGTGGCTACACCTTC	TRBV2	.	TRBJ1-2	.
CATSPSGSTDTQYF	TGTGCCACCTCTCCTAGCGGGAGCACAGATACGCAGTATTTT	TRBV30	TRBD2	TRBJ2-3	.
CASSLRTGEQYF	TGTGCCAGCAGTTTGAGGACGGGGGAGCAGTACTTC	TRBV28	.	TRBJ2-7	.
CASSITGGRDTEAFF	TGTGCCAGCAGTATAACAGGGGGACGGGACACTGAAGCTTTCTTT	TRBV6-5	TRBD1	TRBJ1-1	once
CASSPTGDLYNEQFF	TGTGCCAGCAGCCCGACAGGGGATTTGTACAATGAGCAGTTCTTC	TRBV7-9	TRBD1	TRBJ2-1	.
CASSPERTSYNEQFF	TGTGCCAGCTCCCCGGAGAGAACCTCCTACAATGAGCAGTTCTTC	TRBV27	.	TRBJ2-1	.
CASTWDSRNSPLHF	TGTGCCAGCACTTGGGACTCTCGAAATTCACCCCTCCACTTT	TRBV2	.	TRBJ1-6	.
CASSLSGQNPRPQHF	TGTGCCAGCAGCTTATCGGGACAGAACCCTCGGCCCCAGCATTTT	TRBV7-2	TRBD1	TRBJ1-5	.
CASSRDAASEQFF	TGTGCCAGCAGTCGAGACGCGGCCAGTGAGCAGTTCTTC	TRBV2	.	TRBJ2-1	.
CASSPNLGGEAFF	TGTGCCAGCAGCCCAAATTTGGGGGGTGAAGCTTTCTTT	TRBV7-8	.	TRBJ1-1	.
CAISKGDGTGELFF	TGTGCCATCAGCAAGGGGGACGGCACCGGGGAGCTGTTTTTT	TRBV10-3	.	TRBJ2-2	.
CASSKDTINEKLFF	TGTGCCAGCAGTAAGGACACCATTAATGAAAAACTGTTTTTT	TRBV2	.	TRBJ1-4	.
CASSPSRVTGELFF	TGTGCCAGCAGCCCGAGTAGGGTCACCGGGGAGCTGTTTTTT	TRBV7-8	.	TRBJ2-2	.
CASSLPAASSYNEQFF	TGCGCCAGCAGCTTACCGGCGGCCAGCTCCTACAATGAGCAGTTCTTC	TRBV5-1	.	TRBJ2-1	.
CAWSSAAAAGFYSNQPQHF	TGTGCCTGGAGTTCCGCCGCGGCGGCGGGATTTTATAGCAATCAGCCCCAGCATTTT	TRBV30	.	TRBJ1-5	.
CASSGTASNEKLFF	TGTGCCAGTAGTGGGACAGCCAGTAATGAAAAACTGTTTTTT	TRBV19	TRBD1	TRBJ1-4	few
CASYEWGSNQPQHF	TGTGCCAGCTACGAATGGGGGAGCAATCAGCCCCAGCATTTT	TRBV5-8	.	TRBJ1-5	once
CATAEAQETQYF	TGTGCCACCGCGGAGGCGCAAGAGACCCAGTACTTC	TRBV6-6	.	TRBJ2-5	.
CASSPPGGRNAVQYF	TGTGCCAGTAGCCCCCCGGGCGGGAGAAATGCTGTGCAGTACTTC	TRBV19	TRBD2	TRBJ2-7	.
CASSLGGIETDTQYF	TGTGCCAGCAGCTTAGGCGGGATCGAGACAGATACGCAGTATTTT	TRBV11-2	.	TRBJ2-3	.
CAWSPDNSQPQHF	TGTGCCTGGAGTCCTGACAATAGTCAGCCCCAGCATTTT	TRBV30	.	TRBJ1-5	few
CASSLRTEFYGYTF	TGTGCCAGCAGCTTAAGGACAGAATTCTATGGCTACACCTTC	TRBV13	.	TRBJ1-2	.
CASSIGLGLNIQYF	TGTGCCAGTAGTATCGGGCTGGGTCTAAACATTCAGTACTTC	TRBV19	.	TRBJ2-4	.
CASRRDREPSYEQYF	TGTGCCAGCCGCCGGGACAGGGAGCCCTCCTACGAGCAGTACTTC	TRBV2	TRBD1	TRBJ2-7	.
CASRPSIAGGRTDTQYF	TGTGCCAGTAGGCCCTCTATAGCGGGGGGTCGCACAGATACGCAGTATTTT	TRBV19	TRBD2	TRBJ2-3	few
CTSSQETAAFYGYTF	TGCACCAGCAGCCAAGAAACGGCGGCGTTTTATGGCTACACCTTC	TRBV1	.	TRBJ1-2	.
CASSYTGLDGYTF	TGTGCCAGCAGTTATACAGGGTTGGACGGCTACACCTTC	TRBV6-5	.	TRBJ1-2	.